Shown below are 29 T cell receptor beta chains from a single sample sequenced in a study of blood T cell repertoires in COVID-19 (dated by TCRdb to between 2020 and 2021). Receptor libraries were prepared by the immunoSEQ multiplex PCR assay. TCRdb took this table from immuneACCESS and kept in-frame rearrangements with V and J called. Such tables lack part of the clones; where checked against another copy, unresolved V genes explain under half of the gap, and the rest is unexplained. For this sample the table gives 250,000 to 300,000 clones, of which roughly 86% were detected only once. The leading ten clones occupy approximately 5.3% of the sample. Material: peripheral blood. Receptors originate from an older woman with COVID-19, enrolled during active disease.

The J gene is TRBJ1-6, the V gene TRBV10-3; weak D call: TRBD1 (5 bases). CDR1 is ENHRY and CDR2 is SYGVKD in the germline V gene. Trimming cost V 3 bases and J 8 bases, with 5 bases left between them. This CDR3 is 12 amino acids long. The CDR3 bases are TGTGCCATCAGTGACAGGGATTCACCCCTCCACTTT. It specifies CAISDRDSPLHF.

The chain recombines TRBV5-6 with TRBJ2-1; D remains unclear. The CDR3 loop spans 13 amino acids. Germline assignment: CDR1 SGHDT and CDR2 YYEEEE. The V gene lost 3 bases and the J gene lost 4 bases, with 8 bases spanning the gap. CDR3 sequence reads: CASSYEEYNEQFF. The CDR3 DNA is TGTGCCAGCAGCTACGAAGAGTACAATGAGCAGTTCTTC. Variable domain in full (rest from reference TRBV5-6 and TRBJ2-1): DAGVTQSPTHLIKTRGQQVTLRCSPKSGHDTVSWYQQALGQGPQFIFQYYEEEERQRGNFPDRFSGHQFPNYSSELNVNALLLGDSALYLCASSYEEYNEQFFGPGTRLTVL.

The V call is TRBV5-1, the J call TRBJ2-7; D remains ambiguous. The CDR3 has 13 amino acids. Trimming shortened V by 1 base and J by 0 bases, and 5 bases separated the two germline ends. Per the germline V gene, CDR1 is SGHRS and CDR2 is YFSETQ. CDR3 DNA sequence: TGCGCCAGCAGCTTGATCCGCTCCTACGAGCAGTACTTC. Protein: CASSLIRSYEQYF.

V gene TRBV28 combines with J gene TRBJ2-7; TRBD2 matches 10 bases. Losses at the gene ends were 2 bases for V and 5 bases for J; bases not matched to a gene: 9. Germline CDR1 is MDHEN and CDR2 is SYDVKM. This CDR3 comprises 16 residues. CDR3 bases: TGTGCCAGCAGTTTAGGGGCTAGCGGGAGAAGTCACGAGCAGTACTTC. This sequence encodes CASSLGASGRSHEQYF.

On this clone itself: The junction departs from the called germline gene at one end, perhaps through a read error. The V gene is TRBV4-1, the J gene TRBJ2-7, with TRBD1 identical over 7 bases. This CDR3 has 15 amino acids. The germline V gene has CDR1 MGHRA and CDR2 YSYEKL. Here the CDR3 reads CAGSHPGQSSYEQYF. Written as DNA, the CDR3 is TGCGCCGGCAGCCACCCGGGACAGAGCTCCTACGAGCAGTACTTC.

The chain has TRBV5-8 and TRBJ2-7, with D maybe TRBD2 (7 bases). The CDR3 runs 16 residues. Per the germline V gene, CDR1 is SGHTS and CDR2 is YDEGEE. V was trimmed by 4 bases and J by 0 bases, leaving 17 bases between them. The CDR3 bases are TGTGCCAGCAGCACGGGGCGGGGGCCGGGCTCCTACGAGCAGTACTTC. Residues: CASSTGRGPGSYEQYF.

V usage is TRBV19 and J usage is TRBJ1-2, with TRBD1 identical over 7 bases. Germline assignment: CDR1 LNHDA and CDR2 SQIVND (reference sequence). J lost 4 bases, V lost 8 bases, and 10 bases had no gene match. The length of the CDR3 is 14 residues. DNA of the CDR3: TGTGCCAGTTCCCAACCGGACAGGACCTATGGCTACACCTTC. It codes for CASSQPDRTYGYTF. The complete variable domain, with remaining parts taken from reference TRBV19 and TRBJ1-2, reads DGGITQSPKYLFRKEGQNVTLSCEQNLNHDAMYWYRQDPGQGLRLIYYSQIVNDFQKGDIAEGYSVSREKKESFPLTVTSAQKNPTAFYLCASSQPDRTYGYTFGSGTRLTVV.

This rearrangement joins TRBV18 to TRBJ1-5, with 7 positions matching TRBD1. Trimming took 4 bases from V and 2 from J; bases not matched to a gene: 5. Germline values: CDR1 KGHSH, CDR2 LQKENI. CDR3 length equals 15 residues. The CDR3 protein is CASSLGQNGNQPQHF. The CDR3 DNA reads as TGTGCCAGCTCACTGGGACAGAATGGCAATCAGCCCCAGCATTTT.

This CDR3 is CASSQFRGTDTQYF. The CDR3 DNA reads as TGTGCCAGCAGCCAATTCAGGGGCACAGATACGCAGTATTTT. V usage is TRBV16 and J usage is TRBJ2-3; perhaps TRBD1 as D (5 bases). The length of the CDR3 is 14 residues. CDR1 is KGHSY and CDR2 is FQNENV in the germline V gene. V was pared by 1 base and J by 1 base, with 6 bases between. The whole variable domain, filled in from reference TRBV16 and TRBJ2-3, reads GEEVAQTPKHLVRGEGQKAKLYCAPIKGHSYVFWYQQVLKNEFKFLISFQNENVFDETGMPKERFSAKCLPNSPCSLEIQATKLEDSAVYFCASSQFRGTDTQYFGPGTRLTVL.

This chain joins TRBV10-1 and TRBJ2-5, with 9 nucleotides matching TRBD1. The ends lost 0 bases at V and 1 base at J; junction bases unmatched: 3. The length of the CDR3 is 16 residues. In germline, CDR1 is WNHNN, CDR2 SYGVQD (reference sequence). The CDR3 sequence is CASSESLGQGQETQYF. For the CDR3, the DNA is TGCGCCAGCAGTGAGTCGTTGGGACAGGGCCAAGAGACCCAGTACTTC.

This clone is a singleton in its sample. J is TRBJ2-2 and V is TRBV7-7, with no clear D. The length of the CDR3 is 13 residues. In germline, CDR1 is SSHAT, CDR2 FNYEAQ (reference sequence). V lost 5 bases and J lost 4, with 8 bases in between. CDR3 residues: CASSHRSTGELFF. The CDR3 region has the DNA TGTGCCAGCAGCCACCGGAGCACCGGGGAGCTGTTTTTT.

The chain is built from TRBV19 and TRBJ1-4; D not resolved. V was pared by 5 bases and J by 10 bases, with 11 bases between. This CDR3 is built from 12 residues. Germline CDR1 reads LNHDA; CDR2 reads SQIVND (reference sequence). The CDR3 is CASSPVRRKLFF. The CDR3 coding sequence is TGTGCCAGTAGTCCCGTTCGGAGAAAACTGTTTTTT.

The CDR3 protein is CASSSIRGYNEQFF. The CDR3 coding sequence is TGTGCCAGCAGCTCTATTCGCGGCTACAATGAGCAGTTCTTC. The chain is built from TRBV11-2 and TRBJ2-1; no clear D. Trimming shortened V by 4 bases and J by 3 bases, and 10 bases separated the two germline ends. The V gene's germline CDR1 is SGHAT and CDR2 FQNNGV. This CDR3 is 14 amino acids long. Looking up the rest from reference TRBV11-2 and TRBJ2-1 gives the full variable domain: EAGVAQSPRYKIIEKRQSVAFWCNPISGHATLYWYQQILGQGPKLLIQFQNNGVVDDSQLPKDRFSAERLKGVDSTLKIQPAKLEDSAVYLCASSSIRGYNEQFFGPGTRLTVL.

The chain joins TRBV6-5 to TRBJ2-3, with TRBD2 matching over 7 bases. This CDR3 is 14 amino acids long. With V trimmed by 6 bases and J by 3 bases, 6 bases remained unmatched. CDR1 and CDR2 from the germline V gene are MNHEY and SVGAGI. The CDR3 nucleotides read TGTGCCAGCAGCCGAGGGGAGGGGACAGATACGCAGTATTTT. It codes for CASSRGEGTDTQYF.

The V call is TRBV7-2, the J call TRBJ2-3; D remains unclear. Germline V gene sequence: CDR1 SGHTA, CDR2 FQGNSA. Trimming pared 4 bases from V and 0 bases from J, leaving 8 bases between. The CDR3 length is 14 residues. CDR3 in DNA: TGTGCCAGCAGCTCTCTATTTAGCACAGATACGCAGTATTTT. It translates to CASSSLFSTDTQYF.

The chain recombines TRBV5-4 with TRBJ2-2; D might be TRBD2 (6 bases). The germline gives CDR1 SGHNT, CDR2 YYREEE (reference sequence). There are 15 residues in the CDR3. The V and J ends lost 0 bases and 5 bases respectively, with 11 bases between them. CDR3: CASSLELALTGELFF. CDR3 sequence (DNA): TGTGCCAGCAGCTTGGAACTAGCCCTAACCGGGGAGCTGTTTTTT.

The rearrangement joins TRBV18 to TRBJ1-1; 8 bases align to TRBD1. There are 13 residues in the CDR3. Germline V gene data show CDR1 as KGHSH and CDR2 as LQKENI. The V and J ends lost 2 bases and 11 bases, in that order; junction bases with no gene match: 7. As DNA, the CDR3 is TGTGCCAGCTCACCAAACGAAGGACAGGGTGCTTTCTTT. Encoded protein: CASSPNEGQGAFF.

V and J are TRBV27 and TRBJ2-2; TRBD2 matches at 8 bases. The germline CDR1 and CDR2 sequences are MNHEY and SMNVEV (reference sequence). This CDR3 contains 14 residues. V was pared by 2 bases and J by 5 bases, with 1 base of the junction left unmatched. The CDR3 bases are TGTGCCAGCAGTTTAGCGGGAGGAACCGGGGAGCTGTTTTTT. Amino acid sequence: CASSLAGGTGELFF.

This sequence joins TRBV4-2 and TRBJ2-3; TRBD1 might be the D (6 bases). The germline V and J ends were trimmed by 1 base and 8 bases, with 10 bases remaining between them. The CDR3 is 13 amino acids. Germline V lookup: CDR1 LGHNA, CDR2 YNFKEQ. The CDR3 coding sequence is TGTGCCAGCAGCCAAGTTCAAGGGGGTACGCAGTATTTT. This codes for CASSQVQGGTQYF.

This rearrangement joins TRBV9 to TRBJ2-7; D perhaps matches TRBD1 (5 bases). The CDR3 has 13 amino acids. Per the germline V gene, CDR1 is SGDLS and CDR2 is YYNGEE. Trimming cost V 0 bases and J 6 bases, with 10 bases left between them. CDR3 DNA: TGTGCCAGCAGCGTAGCGGCAGGGCCCGAGCAGTACTTC. Translating it yields CASSVAAGPEQYF.

V and J are TRBV6-1 and TRBJ1-6; possible D gene TRBD1, 6 bases. The CDR3 has 15 residues. CDR1 is MNHNS, CDR2 SASEGT, per germline. V was clipped by 3 bases and J by 3 bases, with 9 bases between them. The CDR3 loop reads CASSDTGLYNSPLHF. The CDR3, as DNA: TGTGCCAGCAGTGATACAGGGCTCTATAATTCACCCCTCCACTTT.

The gene calls are TRBV2 and TRBJ1-1; TRBD1 might be the D (5 bases). The CDR3 is 19 amino acids. Germline V gene sequence: CDR1 SNHLY, CDR2 FYNNEI. V was pared by 7 bases and J by 4 bases, with 31 bases between. CDR3 protein: CASIMRGVRSTVGGTEAFF. DNA for the CDR3: TGTGCCAGCATCATGCGTGGTGTCCGAAGCACAGTCGGGGGCACTGAAGCTTTCTTT.

V and J are TRBV7-8 and TRBJ1-2; D unresolved. This CDR3 is 15 amino acids long. V lost 1 base and J 4 bases, leaving 13 bases between the germline ends. Per the germline V gene, CDR1 is SGHVS and CDR2 is FQNEAQ. The CDR3 sequence: CASSLDHPRSYGYTF. Here the CDR3 DNA reads TGTGCCAGCAGCTTAGACCACCCCCGGTCCTATGGCTACACCTTC.

This rearrangement joins TRBV7-3 to TRBJ1-4; D gene ambiguous. V was clipped by 2 bases and J by 1 base, with 17 bases between them. The V gene's germline CDR1 is SGHTA and CDR2 FQGTGA. This CDR3 spans 18 amino acids. In nucleotides, the CDR3 is TGTGCCAGCAGCTTACCGGGGAGGGAACTTGAAACTAATGAAAAACTGTTTTTT. Translation: CASSLPGRELETNEKLFF.

The chain links TRBV28 to TRBJ1-1, with TRBD1 matching over 7 bases. The CDR3 covers 16 residues. Germline V gene sequence: CDR1 MDHEN, CDR2 SYDVKM. With V trimmed by 5 bases and J by 1 base, 10 bases remained unmatched. The CDR3 region has the DNA TGTGCCAGCAGTGGAAACCCGGGACAGAAGAACACTGAAGCTTTCTTT. This translates into CASSGNPGQKNTEAFF.

The V gene is TRBV27, the J gene TRBJ2-1; 8 nucleotides align to TRBD2. Germline CDR1 and CDR2: MNHEY and SMNVEV (reference sequence). V trimming: 5 bases; J trimming: 7 bases; junction bases outside the gene matches: 13. CDR3 size: 16 residues. CDR3 sequence: CASSLITGTSNNEQFF. In DNA, the CDR3 is TGTGCCAGCAGTCTCATCACCGGGACTAGTAATAATGAGCAGTTCTTC.

The genes are TRBV30 and TRBJ1-3; 7 nucleotides align to TRBD1. V was clipped by 0 bases and J by 1 base; unmatched bases: 15. Germline assignment: CDR1 GTSNPN and CDR2 SVGIG (reference sequence). The CDR3 has 19 amino acids. CDR3 nucleotides: TGTGCCTGGAGTGTGGAGTGGGGCCGAACAGGGGTATCTGGAAACACCATATATTTT. Translating gives CAWSVEWGRTGVSGNTIYF. Based on the CDR3 plus reference TRBV30 and TRBJ1-3, the full variable domain is SQTIHQWPATLVQPVGSPLSLECTVEGTSNPNLYWYRQAAGRGLQLLFYSVGIGQISSEVPQNLSASRPQDRQFILSSKKLLLSDSGFYLCAWSVEWGRTGVSGNTIYFGEGSWLTVV.

The rearrangement links TRBV9 to TRBJ2-1; 11 bases align to TRBD2. The CDR3 extends over 18 amino acids. The V and J ends lost 3 bases and 6 bases, in that order; junction bases with no gene match: 14. Germline CDR1 reads SGDLS; CDR2 reads YYNGEE. The CDR3 loop is CASSEVPHLAGGGNEQFF. The DNA for the CDR3 is TGTGCCAGCAGCGAGGTTCCCCACCTAGCGGGAGGAGGCAATGAGCAGTTCTTC.

This clone was detected only once. The chain recombines TRBV6-5 with TRBJ2-1; 8 bases are a match to TRBD2. This CDR3 comprises 15 residues. The trim removed 6 bases at V and 3 bases at J, leaving 7 bases unmatched. Germline V lookup: CDR1 MNHEY, CDR2 SVGAGI. The CDR3 sequence: CASSGGSGNYNEQFF. As DNA, the CDR3 is TGTGCCAGCAGCGGAGGTAGCGGGAACTACAATGAGCAGTTCTTC.